The sequence of this T cell receptor (beta chain) was determined in a study of T cell responses to AZD1222 COVID-19 vaccine. The data were produced by immunoSEQ multiplex PCR, yet TCRdb's version contains in-frame clones alone and is incomplete. The profile shows about 73,000 clones, roughly 88% of them singletons. V was clipped by 4 bases and J by 3 bases, with 18 bases between them. The CDR3 covers 16 residues. The V gene's germline CDR1 is SGHAT and CDR2 FQNNGV. The clonotype was recovered from an adult in good health. J is TRBJ2-5 and V is TRBV11-2, with a weak D call TRBD2 (6 bases). The input for sequencing was peripheral blood, taken on day 0 of AZD1222 vaccination. The CDR3: CASSSMSGGSEETQYF. Here the CDR3 DNA reads TGTGCCAGCAGCTCTATGTCTGGGGGGTCGGAAGAGACCCAGTACTTC.